The 27 T cell receptor beta chains below come from one sample, sequenced in a study of cytomegalovirus exposure and HLA in healthy donors. Vbeta (60) and Jbeta (13) primers were used in the PCR. Sequencing used immunoSEQ multiplex PCR; TCRdb keeps in-frame clones, though not all of them. This repertoire shows some 110,000 clones, about 62% found once; its top ten account for about 8.3%. Sequenced input: PBMCs. The source is a woman between 40 and 55 years old in good health and CMV-seropositive.

V is TRBV11-2 and J is TRBJ1-2; D perhaps matches TRBD1 (5 bases). Germline V CDR1 and CDR2: SGHAT, FQNNGV. V lost 0 bases and J 6 bases, leaving 14 bases between the germline ends. CDR3 size: 15 residues. The CDR3 DNA sequence: TGTGCCAGCAGCTTAGAGGGTGGGGCACGAAATGGCTACACCTTC. Amino acids: CASSLEGGARNGYTF.

The chain is built from TRBV7-6 and TRBJ2-5, with 12 nucleotides matching TRBD2. V lost 1 base and J lost 0; bases outside the gene matches: 6. Germline V lookup: CDR1 SGHVS, CDR2 FNYEAQ. This CDR3 has 18 residues. The CDR3, as DNA: TGTGCCAGCAGCTTAGGACTAGCGGGAGCGTCTAACCAAGAGACCCAGTACTTC. Translating it yields CASSLGLAGASNQETQYF.

This clone appeared once. CDR3 in amino acids: CASSRTGGDYGYTF. DNA of the CDR3: TGTGCCAGCAGTCGGACAGGGGGAGACTATGGCTACACCTTC. V and J are TRBV6-1 and TRBJ1-2; TRBD1 aligns across 10 bases. V lost 5 bases, J lost 3 bases, and 3 bases stayed unmatched. Germline V lookup: CDR1 MNHNS, CDR2 SASEGT. CDR3 length equals 14 residues.

This clone came up once. The V gene is TRBV6-6, the J gene TRBJ2-2; no reliable D call. Per germline, CDR1 MNHNY and CDR2 SVGAGI (reference sequence). The ends were cut back, 7 bases at V and 0 bases at J, with 12 bases in the middle. This CDR3 is 15 amino acids long. The DNA of the CDR3 is TGTGCCAGCACCATACCTGGAGCGAACACCGGGGAGCTGTTTTTT. It encodes CASTIPGANTGELFF.

The V and J genes are TRBV5-6 and TRBJ2-7; 9 nucleotides line up with TRBD2. The trim removed 0 bases at V and 6 bases at J, leaving 10 bases unmatched. The CDR3 runs 16 residues. From germline, CDR1 is SGHDT and CDR2 YYEEEE. The chain's CDR3 is CASSLVVSGGRGEQYF. CDR3 DNA: TGTGCCAGCAGCTTGGTGGTTAGCGGGGGAAGGGGCGAGCAGTACTTC.

The chain recombines TRBV5-8 with TRBJ2-3, with 11 bases identical to TRBD2. The junction had 6 bases not matched to a gene; V was cut back by 2 bases and J by 7 bases. Germline V gene data show CDR1 as SGHTS and CDR2 as YDEGEE. This CDR3 comprises 15 residues. CDR3 in amino acids: CASSFSGGAGNTQYF. CDR3 DNA sequence: TGTGCCAGCAGCTTTAGCGGGGGGGCTGGAAATACGCAGTATTTT.

The chain uses TRBV19 and TRBJ1-2, with a tentative D call TRBD1 (5 bases). CDR1 LNHDA and CDR2 SQIVND come from the germline V gene (reference sequence). The CDR3 length is 13 residues. V lost 11 bases and J 3 bases, leaving 16 bases between the germline ends. The CDR3, as DNA: TGTGCCGCATCAGGTGCACAGGACTATGGCTACACCTTC. Translated: CAASGAQDYGYTF.

The chain couples TRBV5-1 to TRBJ2-7; 10 bases are shared with TRBD1. Germline-derived CDR1 and CDR2 are SGHRS and YFSETQ. With V trimmed by 4 bases and J by 6 bases, 16 bases remained unmatched. The CDR3 is 17 residues long. CDR3 amino acids: CASSPGPGQGSAGEQYF. CDR3 sequence (DNA): TGCGCCAGCAGCCCGGGACCGGGACAGGGGAGCGCGGGCGAGCAGTACTTC.

V usage is TRBV7-2 and J usage is TRBJ2-2; 10 nucleotides match TRBD2. This CDR3 region has 14 residues. J was trimmed by 6 bases and V by 2 bases; bases with no gene match: 0. Germline V CDR1 and CDR2: SGHTA, FQGNSA. CDR3 bases: TGTGCCAGCAGCTTACTAGCGGGGGCCGGGGAGCTGTTTTTT. Translation: CASSLLAGAGELFF.

This chain links TRBV29-1 with TRBJ2-2; possible D gene TRBD2, 5 bases. CDR3 length: 13 residues. CDR1 SQVTM and CDR2 ANQGSEA come from the germline V gene. Trimming shortened V by 2 bases and J by 4 bases, and 8 bases separated the two germline ends. Here the CDR3 reads CSVEPRGTGELFF. CDR3 bases: TGCAGCGTTGAACCCCGGGGCACCGGGGAGCTGTTTTTT.

This chain uses TRBV5-6 with TRBJ2-5; TRBD2 is a possible D gene (5 bases). Germline-derived CDR1 and CDR2 are SGHDT and YYEEEE. The germline V and J ends were trimmed by 0 bases and 2 bases, with 8 bases remaining between them. The CDR3 totals 14 residues. The CDR3, as DNA: TGTGCCAGCAGCTTGGCCGGGGTACAAGAGACCCAGTACTTC. This translates into CASSLAGVQETQYF.

The chain joins TRBV7-9 to TRBJ2-7; 10 bases fit TRBD1. V gave up 4 bases and J gave up 5 bases; unmatched junction bases: 5. CDR1 SEHNR and CDR2 FQNEAQ come from the germline V gene (reference sequence). This CDR3 has 14 amino acids. The chain's CDR3 is CASSSDRGANEQYF. The DNA for the CDR3 is TGTGCCAGCAGCTCGGACAGGGGGGCCAACGAGCAGTACTTC.

The chain carries TRBV11-3 and TRBJ1-6; D gene ambiguous. The germline CDR1 and CDR2 sequences are SGHNT and YENEEA. With 6 bases removed from V and 9 bases from J, the gap between germline ends came to 6 bases. The CDR3 has 11 residues. The CDR3 DNA sequence: TGTGCCAGCAGTTCAGGTTCACCCCTCCACTTT. Its translation is CASSSGSPLHF.

The V and J genes are TRBV9 and TRBJ1-1; 8 positions match TRBD1. Germline loops: CDR1 SGDLS, CDR2 YYNGEE. The J segment lost 6 bases and the V segment lost 0 bases, leaving 4 bases of the junction unmatched. The CDR3 is 14 amino acids. The DNA of the CDR3 is TGTGCCAGCAGCGTAGGCGGACAGGGAGCTGAAGCTTTCTTT. This codes for CASSVGGQGAEAFF.

The chain links TRBV5-1 to TRBJ2-3; 15 nucleotides line up with TRBD2. J gave up 1 base and V 4 bases, and 4 bases lay outside the gene matches. Germline V gene sequence: CDR1 SGHRS, CDR2 YFSETQ. This CDR3 is built from 17 residues. CDR3 sequence (DNA): TGCGCCAGCAGCCGGACTAGCGGGAGGGCCGGCACAGATACGCAGTATTTT. Translating it yields CASSRTSGRAGTDTQYF.

The chain has TRBV29-1 and TRBJ1-1; 7 bases agree with TRBD1. V lost 1 base, J lost 1 base, and 6 bases stayed unmatched. CDR3 length: 15 amino acids. From germline, CDR1 is SQVTM and CDR2 ANQGSEA. CDR3 bases: TGCAGCGTTGAAGTTGGGGGACAGTGGAACACTGAAGCTTTCTTT. The encoded protein is CSVEVGGQWNTEAFF.

This clone has just one count. The chain is built from TRBV4-2 and TRBJ1-4; D remains ambiguous. Germline-derived CDR1 and CDR2 are LGHNA and YNFKEQ. This CDR3 is built from 14 residues. With 1 base removed from V and 4 bases from J, the gap between germline ends came to 7 bases. The CDR3 coding sequence is TGTGCCAGCAGCCAAGGGGCTCTTAATGAAAAACTGTTTTTT. Its translation: CASSQGALNEKLFF.

The chain carries TRBV5-1 and TRBJ1-3; D not resolved. The V gene's germline CDR1 is SGHRS and CDR2 YFSETQ. V was cut by 2 bases and J by 0 bases, with 15 bases left in between. The CDR3 covers 17 residues. The DNA for the CDR3 is TGCGCCAGCAGCTTACTTTCAGGCGTTTTCTCTGGAAACACCATATATTTT. This codes for CASSLLSGVFSGNTIYF.

The chain links TRBV6-1 to TRBJ2-4; weak D call: TRBD1 (5 bases). With 6 bases removed from V and 1 base from J, the gap between germline ends came to 13 bases. Germline values: CDR1 MNHNS, CDR2 SASEGT. The CDR3 has 15 amino acids. CDR3 sequence: CASRGQGKAKNIQYF. The CDR3 DNA follows: TGTGCCAGCAGGGGGCAAGGGAAGGCCAAAAACATTCAGTACTTC.

The sample holds one count of this clone. The V gene is TRBV10-3, the J gene TRBJ1-5; D is unresolved. The CDR3 has 13 residues. Trimming cost V 1 base and J 5 bases, with 6 bases left between them. Per germline, CDR1 ENHRY and CDR2 SYGVKD. The CDR3 protein is CAISEYGDQPQHF. The CDR3 DNA is TGTGCCATCAGTGAGTACGGTGATCAGCCCCAGCATTTT.

V and J are TRBV2 and TRBJ1-1, with D hard to call. CDR1 and CDR2 (germline): SNHLY, FYNNEI. This CDR3 has 13 residues. Deletions cut 3 bases from V and 2 bases from J, with 7 bases between. The CDR3 coding sequence is TGTGCCAGCAGTGACGACTCCAACACTGAAGCTTTCTTT. It is translated as CASSDDSNTEAFF.

The chain is built from TRBV7-9 and TRBJ2-3; D may be TRBD1 (6 bases). The CDR3 consists of 15 residues. The V gene's germline CDR1 is SEHNR and CDR2 FQNEAQ (reference sequence). Trimming cost V 5 bases and J 1 base, with 13 bases left between them. This CDR3 reads CASSKQGSGTDTQYF. DNA for the CDR3: TGTGCCAGCAGCAAGCAGGGGAGTGGCACAGATACGCAGTATTTT.

The chain links TRBV6-1 to TRBJ1-5; 7 bases agree with TRBD1. Germline V lookup: CDR1 MNHNS, CDR2 SASEGT. Trimming cost V 1 base and J 7 bases; bases outside gene matches: 7. CDR3 size: 15 residues. The CDR3 loop is CASSEVQGPPQPQHF. The DNA for the CDR3 is TGTGCCAGCAGTGAAGTACAGGGGCCGCCCCAGCCCCAGCATTTT.

This clone came up a few times. This rearrangement joins TRBV5-1 to TRBJ1-5; D is possibly TRBD1 (6 bases). Trimming pared 7 bases from V and 7 bases from J, leaving 15 bases between. CDR1 and CDR2 from the germline V gene are SGHRS and YFSETQ. The CDR3 spans 13 residues. CDR3 residues: CASRQALGQPQHF. CDR3 DNA: TGCGCCAGCCGACAGGCCTTAGGACAGCCCCAGCATTTT.

The V gene is TRBV5-1, the J gene TRBJ2-1; D is ambiguous. The CDR3 runs to 14 residues. The V and J ends lost 6 bases and 5 bases respectively, with 15 bases between them. Germline-derived CDR1 and CDR2 are SGHRS and YFSETQ. CDR3 sequence reads: CASTPLATDNEQFF. The CDR3 nucleotides read TGCGCCAGCACTCCCTTAGCCACGGACAATGAGCAGTTCTTC.

The chain couples TRBV2 to TRBJ2-3, with TRBD1 matching 10 bases. This CDR3 contains 17 residues. Per germline, CDR1 SNHLY and CDR2 FYNNEI. The trim removed 4 bases at V and 3 bases at J, leaving 10 bases unmatched. The CDR3 loop is CASSGFRDRGVTDTQYF. The CDR3 bases are TGTGCCAGCAGTGGTTTCCGGGACAGGGGTGTGACAGATACGCAGTATTTT.

This chain joins TRBV2 and TRBJ2-7; 7 bases align to TRBD2. The V segment lost 0 bases and the J segment 6 bases; nucleotides outside the gene matches: 5. Germline V gene sequence: CDR1 SNHLY, CDR2 FYNNEI. The CDR3 spans 14 residues. CDR3 DNA: TGTGCCAGCAGTGAAGCGGGAGGGCCTATCGAGCAGTACTTC. Residues: CASSEAGGPIEQYF.